The rows below give T cell receptor beta chains drawn from one sample of a study of blood T cell repertoires in COVID-19. The method was immunoSEQ multiplex PCR; TCRdb's version includes in-frame clones alone and lacks a portion of them. The table has roughly 170,000 clones, around 87% seen once. Sequencing was carried out using peripheral blood. Source of these receptors: a woman aged 70-85 years with COVID-19, enrolled during active disease. The CDR3 runs from the conserved cysteine through the conserved F or W. Each record gives: J gene, D gene, V gene, CDR3 length, clone size, CDR3 DNA, CDR3 protein. D genes are given only for firm matches. The listing skips clone size in some rows; elsewhere it reads once, few, many or a size class.

TRBJ1-2	NA	TRBV6-5	13	NA	TGTGCCAGCAGTCCCCGGGGGAACTATGGCTACACCTTC	CASSPRGNYGYTF
TRBJ2-3	TRBD2	TRBV5-1	15	NA	TGCGCCAGCAGCTTTAGCGGGACTAGCACAGATACGCAGTATTTT	CASSFSGTSTDTQYF
TRBJ1-1	NA	TRBV5-1	14	NA	TGCGCCAGCAGCTTTTCTAGTATGAACACTGAAGCTTTCTTT	CASSFSSMNTEAFF
TRBJ1-1	NA	TRBV11-2	13	NA	TGTGCCAGCAGCCTCGACGGGTACACTGAAGCTTTCTTT	CASSLDGYTEAFF
TRBJ2-2	NA	TRBV7-8	13	NA	TGTGCCAGCAGCTTCGTATTTCGTGGGGAGCTGTTTTTT	CASSFVFRGELFF
TRBJ2-1	NA	TRBV19	15	few	TGTGCCAGTAGTCGGGTGTGGGGGCGGGTCAATGAGCAGTTCTTC	CASSRVWGRVNEQFF
TRBJ2-3	NA	TRBV6-6	14	NA	TGTGCCAGCCTTGCGGCCTCGGGAGCGAATACGCAGTATTTT	CASLAASGANTQYF
TRBJ2-7	NA	TRBV15	14	once	TGTGCCACCAGCAGAGGTTCAGGGCCCTACGAGCAGTACTTC	CATSRGSGPYEQYF
TRBJ2-1	TRBD2	TRBV20-1	11	NA	TGCAGTGCAGCGGGGGCCAATGAGCAGTTCTTC	CSAAGANEQFF
TRBJ2-6	TRBD1	TRBV29-1	14	NA	TGCAGCGTAGGGGACAGGGCCGGGGCCAACGTCCTGACTTTC	CSVGDRAGANVLTF
TRBJ2-2	TRBD1	TRBV28	15	NA	TGTGCCAGCAGTCCCCCGACAGGGTTCACCGGGGAGCTGTTTTTT	CASSPPTGFTGELFF